This T cell receptor (beta chain) was identified during a study of shared clonotypes between healthy human individuals (dated by TCRdb to 2018 to 2020). Notes on the research overall: A couple of women and a few men aged 18 to 49 years were included in the cohort. Per donor, three plates each were used for CD4 naive and CD4 memory, two for CD8 naive, and one for CD8 memory. The study deeply sequenced blood TCR repertoires of about five healthy adults to estimate repertoire size and the extent of clonotype sharing between individuals. Libraries were prepared and TCR repertoires were sequenced by different laboratories using diverse techniques, in order to increase sequencing depth and limit assay-specific biases. Per donor, leukapheresis produced somewhere between about 0.94 and 9.5 billion PBMCs. Overall results and qualifications from the work: Incomplete sequencing was indicated by rarefaction of sorted-subset datasets, despite the large sequencing depth. Pairwise subsampling led to the expectation that sequencing depth would affect the degree of clonotype sharing among donors. Because the study included a small number of donors, the genetic and exposure-history diversity represented was limited. Across four donors, roughly 5.1% of naive CD4, roughly 3.3% of naive CD8, about 2% of memory CD4, and 0.4% of memory CD8 clonotypes were shared. Compared with non-shared clonotypes, the clonotypes found in all four sorted-subset donors had higher generation probabilities. Sampling was restricted to blood, and TCR repertoires in tissues likely differ from the TCR repertoires found in blood. Estimated clonotype richness was generally larger for naive than for memory subsets.

In regard to this clone: Its recognized antigen is unknown. Base qualities are not provided; no much larger clone lies one nucleotide away.

CD8 naive samples were CD45RO-negative cells positively selected for CCR7, giving a CD45RA+CCR7+ population that excluded TemRA cells. Healthy HIV-negative adults with no recently reported acute infections or vaccinations were included as donors. Every donor was a Caucasian adult residing in Nashville, Tennessee, USA. After blood collection by leukapheresis, PBMCs were isolated using Ficoll-Histopaque density gradient centrifugation and then cryopreserved in the vapor phase of liquid nitrogen. Analytical flow cytometry was used to check the purity and quantity of every magnetically sorted T cell population. Genomic DNA was isolated from each sorted fraction and quantified by UV absorbance on a Nanodrop 2000c. Using the deep immunoSEQ assay, TCR CDR3 regions were amplified from genomic DNA by multiplex PCR. Extracted genomic DNA from each cell subset was distributed evenly across all wells of several immunoSEQ 96-well plates, and each plate was treated as a replicate. For sorted subsets, each replicate PCR was loaded with 200 ng genomic DNA, equivalent to approximately 33,000 T cell genomes. Purified libraries were quantified with a Qubit 3.0 fluorometer, sized on a Bioanalyzer 2100, and re-quantified with the KAPA Library Quantification kit. Each immunoSEQ 96-well plate was sequenced on its own single-read 150-cycle Illumina NextSeq 550 flow cell. The published analysis was carried out like this. Because the immunoSEQ output held only junctional sequences and lacked quality scores, the filtering could not match the filtering applied to full-length reads. To assign V/J genes and CDR3, sequences were annotated against IMGT germline references using PyIR, a Python wrapper for IgBLAST v1.9. Reads were removed for weak V/J assignments (E-value above 1e-6), missing CDR3, stop codons, out-of-frame junctions, or ambiguous translated residues. A V3J clonotype was defined by an identical inferred V gene, J gene, and CDR3 amino acid sequence. Percentage overlap between repertoires was computed as shared unique clonotypes divided by the size of the smaller repertoire. Repertoire richness was assessed with RTK rarefaction, the Chao1 estimator, and Recon v2.1 estimates of unobserved clonotypes. OLGA was used to compute generation probabilities for all TCRbeta clonotypes that the gDNA method yielded from a handful of donors. TCRdb obtained this table from immuneACCESS and retained in-frame rearrangements with V and J assigned. These tables miss some clones; where compared with another copy, unresolved V genes account for less than half of the shortfall, and the remainder is unexplained. V and J calls plus clone size are reproduced from that table; the DNA served to infer D and trimming. Counted in this sample were approximately 2,000,000 clones; 85% to 95% of them appeared once. 1.5% to 2% of the sample goes to the ten largest clones.

The cysteine opens and the phenylalanine closes a CDR3 of 17 amino acids. Kept here is only the CDR3 DNA, which spans 51 bases and is read in frame from base 1. The germline V gene (reference sequence) provides CDR1 PRHDT and CDR2 FYEKMQ. The V end gives up 5 bases and the J end 0 bases, leaving 10 bases in the junction not matched to a gene. The V and J segments used are TRBV13 and TRBJ2-7; TRBD1 agrees with 10 junctional bases. This receptor was obtained from a man aged 18 to 29 in good health. Some clones in this sample may be carry-over from other donors' samples. The sequenced sample was naive CD8+ T cells from PBMCs. This specimen's cell subset or site label, interpreted: CD45RA+CCR7+. The CDR3 reads as follows: CASSLNLGQGNSYEQYF. The DNA sequence follows: TGTGCCAGCAGCCTTAACCTGGGACAGGGGAACTCCTACGAGCAGTACTTC.